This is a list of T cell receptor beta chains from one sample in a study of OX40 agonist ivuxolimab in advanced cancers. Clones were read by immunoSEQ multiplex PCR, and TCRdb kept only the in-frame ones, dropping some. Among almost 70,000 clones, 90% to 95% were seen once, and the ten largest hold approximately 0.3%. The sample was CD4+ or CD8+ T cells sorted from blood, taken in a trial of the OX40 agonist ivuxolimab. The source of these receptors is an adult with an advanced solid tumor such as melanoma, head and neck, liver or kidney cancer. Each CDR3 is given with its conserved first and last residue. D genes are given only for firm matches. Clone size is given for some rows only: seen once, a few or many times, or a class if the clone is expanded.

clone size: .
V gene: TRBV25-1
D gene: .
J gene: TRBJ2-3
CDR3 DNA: TGTGCCAGCACTTTCACAGATACGCAGTATTTT
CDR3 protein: CASTFTDTQYF

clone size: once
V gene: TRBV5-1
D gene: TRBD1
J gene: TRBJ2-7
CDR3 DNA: TGCGCCAGCAGTCCCAAGACAGGGTACAACTACGAGCAGTACTTC
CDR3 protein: CASSPKTGYNYEQYF

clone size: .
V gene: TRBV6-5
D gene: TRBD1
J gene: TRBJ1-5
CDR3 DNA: TGTGCCAGCAGTTTACGGGGACAGGGACTTCAGCCCCAGCATTTT
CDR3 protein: CASSLRGQGLQPQHF

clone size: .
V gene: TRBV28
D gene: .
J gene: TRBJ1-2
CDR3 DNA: TGTGCCAGCAGTTCACAGGGTGGGGTGGCTTATGGCTACACCTTC
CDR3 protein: CASSSQGGVAYGYTF

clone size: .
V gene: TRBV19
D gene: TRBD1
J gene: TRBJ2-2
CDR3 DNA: TGTGCCAGTAGTAGCAGGGGGCACACCGGGGAGCTGTTTTTT
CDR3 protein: CASSSRGHTGELFF

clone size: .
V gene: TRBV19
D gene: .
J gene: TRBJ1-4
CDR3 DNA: TGTGCCACTACAGACTCCCGCGGAGCAACTAATGAAAAACTGTTTTTT
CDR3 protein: CATTDSRGATNEKLFF

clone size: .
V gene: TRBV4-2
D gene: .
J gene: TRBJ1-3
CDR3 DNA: TGTGCCAGCAGCCAAAGTCAGGGGCCCCCTGGAAACACCATATATTTT
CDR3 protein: CASSQSQGPPGNTIYF

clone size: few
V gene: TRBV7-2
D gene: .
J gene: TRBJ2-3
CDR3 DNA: TGTGCCAGCAGCTCCAATCGGGGGCGCACAGATACGCAGTATTTT
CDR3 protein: CASSSNRGRTDTQYF

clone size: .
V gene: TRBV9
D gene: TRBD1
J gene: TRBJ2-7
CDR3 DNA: TGTGCCAGCAGCGTTCCGGGACAGAAGTTATTC
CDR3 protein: CASSVPGQKLF

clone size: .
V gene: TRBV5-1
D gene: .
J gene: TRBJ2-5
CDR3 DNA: TGCGCCAGCAGCTTGAAGCGGAACAACCAAGAGACCCAGTACTTC
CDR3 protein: CASSLKRNNQETQYF

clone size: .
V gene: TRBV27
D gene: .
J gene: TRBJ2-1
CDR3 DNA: TGTGCCAGCAGGAAAAATTACAATGAGCAGTTCTTC
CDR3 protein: CASRKNYNEQFF

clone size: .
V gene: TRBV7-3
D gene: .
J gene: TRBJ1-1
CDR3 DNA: TGTGCCAGCAGCGCCCGACAGAACACTGAAGCTTTCTTT
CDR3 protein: CASSARQNTEAFF

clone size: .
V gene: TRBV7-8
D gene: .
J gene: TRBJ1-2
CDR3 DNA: TGTGCCAGCAGCTTAGTTCCAGGGGACCATGGCTACACCTTC
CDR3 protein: CASSLVPGDHGYTF

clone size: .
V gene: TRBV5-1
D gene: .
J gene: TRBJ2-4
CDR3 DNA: TGCGCCAGCAGCCAAGCTGCGGGTGCGGCCAAAAACATTCAGTACTTC
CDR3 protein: CASSQAAGAAKNIQYF

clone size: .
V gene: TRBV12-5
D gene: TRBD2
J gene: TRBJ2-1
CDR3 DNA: TGTGCTAGTGGTTTGGGACTAGCGGCATTGACCAATGAGCAGTTCTTC
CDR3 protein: CASGLGLAALTNEQFF

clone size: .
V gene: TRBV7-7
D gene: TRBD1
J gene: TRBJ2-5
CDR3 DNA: TGTGCTAGCAGCTATCCGGGACAGAAAGAGACCCAGTACTTC
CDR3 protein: CASSYPGQKETQYF

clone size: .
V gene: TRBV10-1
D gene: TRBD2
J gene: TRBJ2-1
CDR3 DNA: TGCGCCAGCAGTGGTACTAGCGGGCTTTACAATGAGCAGTTCTTC
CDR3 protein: CASSGTSGLYNEQFF

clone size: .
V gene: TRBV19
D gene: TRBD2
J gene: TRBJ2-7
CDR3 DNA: TGTGCCAGTAGTATCATTAGCGGGAGCTCCTACGAGCAGTACTTC
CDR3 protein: CASSIISGSSYEQYF

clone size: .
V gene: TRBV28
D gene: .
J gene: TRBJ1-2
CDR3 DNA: TGTGCCAGCAGGACGGTTAACTATGGCTACACCTTC
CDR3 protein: CASRTVNYGYTF

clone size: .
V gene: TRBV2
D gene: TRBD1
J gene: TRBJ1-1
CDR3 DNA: TGTGCCAGCAGGACCGGGACAGGTGGGACTGAAGCTTTCTTT
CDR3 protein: CASRTGTGGTEAFF

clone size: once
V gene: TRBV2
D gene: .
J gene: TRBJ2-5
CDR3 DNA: TGTGCCAGCAGCATTCAAGAGACCCAGTACTTC
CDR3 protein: CASSIQETQYF

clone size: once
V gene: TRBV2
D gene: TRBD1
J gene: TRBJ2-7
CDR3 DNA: TGTGCCAGCAGCCACAGGGGTAGCGAGCAGTACTTC
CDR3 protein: CASSHRGSEQYF

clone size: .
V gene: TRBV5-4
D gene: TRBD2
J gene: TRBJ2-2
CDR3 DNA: TGTGCCAGCAGCTTACCAGCGGGAGGTACCGGGGAGCTGTTTTTT
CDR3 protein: CASSLPAGGTGELFF

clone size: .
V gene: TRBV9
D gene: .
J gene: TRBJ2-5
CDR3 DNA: TGTGCCAGCAGCGGCCTCGGATGGGGTCAAGAGACCCAGTACTTC
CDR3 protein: CASSGLGWGQETQYF

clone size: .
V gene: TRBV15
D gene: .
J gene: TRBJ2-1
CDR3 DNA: TGTGCCACCAGCGCCCTAGATGAGCAGTTCTTC
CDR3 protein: CATSALDEQFF

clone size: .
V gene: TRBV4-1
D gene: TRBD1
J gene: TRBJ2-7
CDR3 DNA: TGCGCCAGCAGCCCCGGACAGGGACAATCCTACGAGCAGTACTTC
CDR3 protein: CASSPGQGQSYEQYF

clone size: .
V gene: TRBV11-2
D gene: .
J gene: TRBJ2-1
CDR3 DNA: TGTGCCAGCAGCTTCTGGGGTCGGGGAAATGAGCAGTTCTTC
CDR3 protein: CASSFWGRGNEQFF

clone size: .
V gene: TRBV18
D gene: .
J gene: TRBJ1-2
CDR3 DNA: TGTGCCAGCTCACAGACAGGTTCATATTATGGCTACACCTTC
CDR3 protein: CASSQTGSYYGYTF

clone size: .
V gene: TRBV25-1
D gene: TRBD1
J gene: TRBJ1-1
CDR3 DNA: TGTGCCAGCAGTGAATATCCCTACAGGGGGACGACTGAAGCTTTCTTT
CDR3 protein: CASSEYPYRGTTEAFF

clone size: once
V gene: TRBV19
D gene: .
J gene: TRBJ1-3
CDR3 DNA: TGTGCCAGTAGCAGAGCCGACAACCCGCCGGGAAACACCATATATTTT
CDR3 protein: CASSRADNPPGNTIYF

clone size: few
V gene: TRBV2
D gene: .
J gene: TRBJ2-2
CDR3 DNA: TGTGCCAGCAGTGAAGCGGGCCTACCCACCGGGGAGCTGTTTTTT
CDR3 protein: CASSEAGLPTGELFF

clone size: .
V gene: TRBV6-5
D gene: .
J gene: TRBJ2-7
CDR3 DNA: TGTGCCAGCAGGCGAAACAGCGGCGAGCAGTACTTC
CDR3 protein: CASRRNSGEQYF

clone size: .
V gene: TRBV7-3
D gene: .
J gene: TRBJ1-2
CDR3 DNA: TGTGCCAGCAGCCCGCAAGCGAGGAAGGGGCCATCGCATGGCTACACCTTC
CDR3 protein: CASSPQARKGPSHGYTF

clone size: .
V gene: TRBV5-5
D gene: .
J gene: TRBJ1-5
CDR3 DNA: TGTGCCAGCAGTCCCGGGGTAACAAATCAGCCCCAGCATTTT
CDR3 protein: CASSPGVTNQPQHF

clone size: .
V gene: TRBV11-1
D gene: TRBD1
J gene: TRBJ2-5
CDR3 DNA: TGTGCCAGCAGCCGACGGACAGGGGGCCAAGAGACCCAGTACTTC
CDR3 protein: CASSRRTGGQETQYF

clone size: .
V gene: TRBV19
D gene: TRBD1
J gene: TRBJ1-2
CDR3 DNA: TGTGCCAGTAGTAGATCGACAGGGGTCGAGTATGGCTACACCTTC
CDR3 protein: CASSRSTGVEYGYTF

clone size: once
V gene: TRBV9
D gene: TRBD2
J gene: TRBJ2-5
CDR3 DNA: TGTGCCAGCAGCGTACGGGCTAGCGGCTCCACTAAGGGGGAGACCCAGTACTTC
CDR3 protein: CASSVRASGSTKGETQYF

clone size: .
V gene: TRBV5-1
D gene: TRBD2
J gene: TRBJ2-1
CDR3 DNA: TGCGCCAGCAGGGGCACTAGCGGGAGGGCCAATGAGCAGTTCTTC
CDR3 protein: CASRGTSGRANEQFF

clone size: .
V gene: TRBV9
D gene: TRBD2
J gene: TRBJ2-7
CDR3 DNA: TGTGCCAGCAGCGTAGACCCAGCGGGAGCCTACGAGCAGTACTTC
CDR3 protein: CASSVDPAGAYEQYF